Listed here are 8 T cell receptor beta chains from one sample, sequenced in a study of resident and recirculating memory T cells in vitiligo (dated by TCRdb to 2017 to 2018). Receptor libraries were prepared by the immunoSEQ multiplex PCR assay. The table comes from immuneACCESS by way of TCRdb, which keeps in-frame sequences with V and J called. Part of the clones is missing from these tables; in studies checked, under half for an unresolved V gene and the rest for unknown reasons. Here the sample has roughly 76,000 clones; roughly nine tenths occur a single time. Of the sample, 4.9% falls within the top ten clones. Sequencing was performed on blood. The receptors stem from a male donor with vitiligo.

This clone was seen a few times. The chain recombines TRBV28 with TRBJ1-2, with 7 bases aligning to TRBD1. V lost 5 bases to trimming and J lost 6 bases; unmatched junction nucleotides: 6. This CDR3 has 13 amino acids. Germline lookup yields CDR1 MDHEN and CDR2 SYDVKM. The CDR3 spells CASSGQVMNGYTF. The CDR3 bases are TGTGCCAGCAGTGGACAGGTGATGAATGGCTACACCTTC.

This clone occurred once. The J gene is TRBJ1-1, the V gene TRBV10-3; D might be TRBD1 (5 bases). Trimming cost V 4 bases and J 4 bases, with 7 bases left between them. This CDR3 has 12 amino acids. Germline assignment: CDR1 ENHRY and CDR2 SYGVKD. This chain's CDR3 is CAISGQGTEAFF. The DNA for the CDR3 is TGTGCCATCAGTGGGCAGGGCACTGAAGCTTTCTTT.

This sequence joins TRBV5-4 and TRBJ1-4; the match to TRBD1 covers 8 bases. The CDR3 is made up of 15 amino acids. Germline V gene sequence: CDR1 SGHNT, CDR2 YYREEE (reference sequence). The ends lost 4 bases at V and 4 bases at J; junction bases unmatched: 6. The CDR3 sequence is CASSPGGESNEKLFF. CDR3 DNA: TGTGCCAGCAGCCCAGGGGGCGAGAGTAATGAAAAACTGTTTTTT.

This chain uses TRBV7-2 with TRBJ1-5, with D uncertain. Germline V gene lookup returns CDR1 SGHTA and CDR2 FQGNSA. Deletions cut 1 base from V and 7 bases from J, with 8 bases between. The CDR3 spans 13 residues. In DNA, the CDR3 is TGTGCCAGCAGCTTAGTTGGAGGACAGCCCCAGCATTTT. It codes for CASSLVGGQPQHF. Variable domain in full (rest from reference TRBV7-2 and TRBJ1-5): GAGVSQSPSNKVTEKGKDVELRCDPISGHTALYWYRQSLGQGLEFLIYFQGNSAPDKSGLPSDRFSAERTGGSVSTLTIQRTQQEDSAVYLCASSLVGGQPQHFGDGTRLSIL.

The V gene is TRBV9, the J gene TRBJ1-3; 7 bases fit TRBD1. This CDR3 region has 16 residues. Germline assignment: CDR1 SGDLS and CDR2 YYNGEE. J gave up 4 bases and V 3 bases, and 10 bases lay outside the gene matches. DNA for the CDR3: TGTGCCAGCAGCGCCTACAGGGGCGATTACGGAAACACCATATATTTT. Its translation is CASSAYRGDYGNTIYF.

The chain recombines TRBV10-3 with TRBJ2-7; tentatively, D is TRBD2 (7 bases). The CDR3 length is 16 residues. The V and J ends lost 6 bases and 0 bases respectively, with 18 bases between them. Germline CDR1 and CDR2: ENHRY and SYGVKD. CDR3 sequence reads: CAISQRTGGDSYEQYF. The CDR3 nucleotides are TGTGCCATCAGCCAACGGACGGGGGGCGACTCCTACGAGCAGTACTTC.

The chain links TRBV29-1 to TRBJ2-1; a possible D gene is TRBD1 (7 bases). V lost 7 bases and J lost 8, with 18 bases in between. The CDR3 has 13 residues. Per the germline V gene, CDR1 is SQVTM and CDR2 is ANQGSEA. The CDR3 region is CSASQAGGYEQFF. The CDR3 DNA reads as TGCAGCGCCTCCCAAGCAGGGGGGTATGAGCAGTTCTTC.

CDR3 DNA sequence: TGTGCCACCAGCGGATCTCCGGGACAGGGGTGGTCTAGTGAAAAACTGTTTTTT. Amino acids: CATSGSPGQGWSSEKLFF. V usage is TRBV15 and J usage is TRBJ1-4, with 10 bases lining up with TRBD1. The CDR3 is 18 amino acids. Germline V gives CDR1 LNHNV, CDR2 YYDKDF (reference sequence). Losses at the gene ends were 5 bases for V and 7 bases for J; bases not matched to a gene: 16.